This is a list of T cell receptor beta chains from one sample in a study of blood T cell repertoires in COVID-19. Sequencing used immunoSEQ multiplex PCR; TCRdb keeps in-frame clones, though not all of them. The sample records 110,000 to 150,000 clones, about 87% being singletons. Sequencing was done on a sample of peripheral blood. Every receptor here comes from a middle-aged woman with acute or convalescent COVID-19. The CDR3 runs from the conserved cysteine through the conserved F or W. Fields, in order: D gene, J gene, V gene, clone size, CDR3 DNA, CDR3 protein. D genes are given only for firm matches. Some rows have no size entry. The others give once, few or many, or a class for an expanded clone.

d_gene: .
j_gene: TRBJ2-1
v_gene: TRBV6-6
abundance: .
CDR3nt: TGTGCCAGCAGTTATGGGGGGAAGGACAATGAGCAGTTCTTC
CDR3aa: CASSYGGKDNEQFF

d_gene: .
j_gene: TRBJ1-1
v_gene: TRBV15
abundance: .
CDR3nt: TGTGCCACCAGCAGAGGAACCTCAGGGCAGTTAGCTTTCTTT
CDR3aa: CATSRGTSGQLAFF

d_gene: .
j_gene: TRBJ1-1
v_gene: TRBV7-2
abundance: .
CDR3nt: TGTGCCAGCAGCTTAGCGAGCCTGAACACTGAAGCTTTCTTT
CDR3aa: CASSLASLNTEAFF

d_gene: .
j_gene: TRBJ2-7
v_gene: TRBV18
abundance: .
CDR3nt: TGTGCCAGCTCCCCAGGGGGGGACGAGCAGTACTTC
CDR3aa: CASSPGGDEQYF

d_gene: .
j_gene: TRBJ1-5
v_gene: TRBV19
abundance: once
CDR3nt: TGTGCCAGTAGTATAGATCGGGGACTAAATCAGCCCCAGCATTTT
CDR3aa: CASSIDRGLNQPQHF

d_gene: .
j_gene: TRBJ2-4
v_gene: TRBV3-1/TRBV3-2
abundance: .
CDR3nt: TGTGCCAGCAGCCAAGGGCTAGTTGGTAGCATTCAGTACTTC
CDR3aa: CASSQGLVGSIQYF

d_gene: .
j_gene: TRBJ2-5
v_gene: TRBV4-3
abundance: .
CDR3nt: TGCGCCAGCAGCCAAGGACTTCAGGGTGAGACCCAGTACTTC
CDR3aa: CASSQGLQGETQYF

d_gene: TRBD1
j_gene: TRBJ1-1
v_gene: TRBV10-3
abundance: .
CDR3nt: TGTGCCATCAGTGAGACAGGGGGTTTGGTGAACACTGAAGCTTTCTTT
CDR3aa: CAISETGGLVNTEAFF

d_gene: .
j_gene: TRBJ2-6
v_gene: TRBV6-6
abundance: .
CDR3nt: TGTGCCAGCGTCTCTAGCTCCTCTGGGGCCAACGTCCTGACTTTC
CDR3aa: CASVSSSSGANVLTF

d_gene: TRBD2
j_gene: TRBJ2-3
v_gene: TRBV9
abundance: few
CDR3nt: TGTGCCAGCAGCGTAGGGACTAGCGGGGGGCGGAGAGATACGCAGTATTTT
CDR3aa: CASSVGTSGGRRDTQYF

d_gene: .
j_gene: TRBJ1-1
v_gene: TRBV6-5
abundance: .
CDR3nt: TGTGCCAGCAGCGACCCCGGGGTTGGTGAAGCTTTCTTT
CDR3aa: CASSDPGVGEAFF

d_gene: .
j_gene: TRBJ1-1
v_gene: TRBV12-3/TRBV12-4
abundance: .
CDR3nt: TGTGCCAGCATCCTCACAGGGAACACTGAAGCTTTCTTT
CDR3aa: CASILTGNTEAFF

d_gene: .
j_gene: TRBJ1-1
v_gene: TRBV20-1
abundance: .
CDR3nt: TGCAGTGCTAGTATGGGAGTAGGTTACGCTTTCTTT
CDR3aa: CSASMGVGYAFF

d_gene: TRBD1
j_gene: TRBJ2-6
v_gene: TRBV2
abundance: .
CDR3nt: TGTGCCAGCAGTGAAGAAACAGGGGAGACCAACGTCCTGACTTTC
CDR3aa: CASSEETGETNVLTF

d_gene: .
j_gene: TRBJ2-1
v_gene: TRBV27
abundance: .
CDR3nt: TGTGCCAGCTCCGTTCTGGGGGGAGTAGTTAATGAGCAGTTCTTC
CDR3aa: CASSVLGGVVNEQFF

d_gene: TRBD1
j_gene: TRBJ1-4
v_gene: TRBV7-9
abundance: .
CDR3nt: TGTGCCAGCAGCTTAGCCCAGGGGGGACTGTTTTTT
CDR3aa: CASSLAQGGLFF

d_gene: .
j_gene: TRBJ2-7
v_gene: TRBV5-4
abundance: .
CDR3nt: TGTGCCAGCAGCTTGGGACTCCCTACGGGTGAGCAGTACTTC
CDR3aa: CASSLGLPTGEQYF

d_gene: TRBD1
j_gene: TRBJ1-5
v_gene: TRBV10-3
abundance: .
CDR3nt: TGTGCCATAGGACAGGGGGCTAAAAATCAGCCCCAGCATTTT
CDR3aa: CAIGQGAKNQPQHF

d_gene: .
j_gene: TRBJ1-1
v_gene: TRBV27
abundance: .
CDR3nt: TGTGCCAGCAGTGGAGCGGGACTTTTGACTGAAGCTTTCTTT
CDR3aa: CASSGAGLLTEAFF

d_gene: TRBD2
j_gene: TRBJ2-3
v_gene: TRBV7-2
abundance: .
CDR3nt: TGTGCCAGCAGCTTAGGGTTAGCGGGAGGCACCTCTAGCACAGATACGCAGTATTTT
CDR3aa: CASSLGLAGGTSSTDTQYF

d_gene: TRBD1
j_gene: TRBJ1-2
v_gene: TRBV9
abundance: .
CDR3nt: TGTGCCAGCAGCCCACGACAGGGAACTCCTAACTATGGCTACACCTTC
CDR3aa: CASSPRQGTPNYGYTF

d_gene: .
j_gene: TRBJ1-1
v_gene: TRBV20-1
abundance: .
CDR3nt: TGCAGTGCCTCCGTGAACACTGAAGCTTTCTTT
CDR3aa: CSASVNTEAFF

d_gene: .
j_gene: TRBJ1-1
v_gene: TRBV6-5
abundance: .
CDR3nt: TGTGCCAGCAAAGGGAGGGGGGGGCGTGAAGCTTTCTTT
CDR3aa: CASKGRGGREAFF

d_gene: .
j_gene: TRBJ1-2
v_gene: TRBV10-3
abundance: .
CDR3nt: TGTGCCATCAGCGAACTACCGGGACTGATTAACTATGGCTACACCTTC
CDR3aa: CAISELPGLINYGYTF

d_gene: TRBD1
j_gene: TRBJ1-2
v_gene: TRBV5-1
abundance: .
CDR3nt: TGCGCCAGCAGCTCTGACAGGGATGGCTACACCTTC
CDR3aa: CASSSDRDGYTF

d_gene: TRBD2
j_gene: TRBJ2-1
v_gene: TRBV5-1
abundance: .
CDR3nt: TGCGCCAGCAGCTTGGAAGCGGGGTTATACAATGAGCAGTTCTTC
CDR3aa: CASSLEAGLYNEQFF

d_gene: .
j_gene: TRBJ1-1
v_gene: TRBV5-6
abundance: .
CDR3nt: TGTGCCAGCAGCTTGGGCTCCGTGAGTACTGAAGCTTTCTTT
CDR3aa: CASSLGSVSTEAFF

d_gene: .
j_gene: TRBJ2-7
v_gene: TRBV11-2
abundance: .
CDR3nt: TGTGCCAGCAGCTTCTCCCAGTTCGAGCAGTACTTC
CDR3aa: CASSFSQFEQYF

d_gene: .
j_gene: TRBJ1-5
v_gene: TRBV28
abundance: .
CDR3nt: TGTGCCAGCAGAACAGGGACCGTTATCAATCAGCCCCAGCATTTT
CDR3aa: CASRTGTVINQPQHF

d_gene: .
j_gene: TRBJ1-1
v_gene: TRBV5-1
abundance: .
CDR3nt: TGCGCCAGCAGCTTGTATCGTGCCGGCACTGAAGCTTTCTTT
CDR3aa: CASSLYRAGTEAFF

d_gene: .
j_gene: TRBJ2-7
v_gene: TRBV2
abundance: .
CDR3nt: TGTGCCAGCAGCCCGGACAGGTTCGGGGGGGTCGAGCAGTACTTC
CDR3aa: CASSPDRFGGVEQYF

d_gene: .
j_gene: TRBJ1-1
v_gene: TRBV27
abundance: .
CDR3nt: TGTGCCAGCAGTTTAGCTCCAGGGTTGGGGGGTACTGAAGCTTTCTTT
CDR3aa: CASSLAPGLGGTEAFF

d_gene: TRBD2
j_gene: TRBJ2-7
v_gene: TRBV19
abundance: .
CDR3nt: TGTGCCAGTAGTATTGTTAGCGGGCCGTCCTACGAGCAGTACTTC
CDR3aa: CASSIVSGPSYEQYF

d_gene: .
j_gene: TRBJ2-3
v_gene: TRBV29-1
abundance: .
CDR3nt: TGCAGCGTGCGGCCCCGAGACAGCACAGATACGCAGTATTTT
CDR3aa: CSVRPRDSTDTQYF

d_gene: TRBD1
j_gene: TRBJ1-1
v_gene: TRBV6-4
abundance: .
CDR3nt: TGTGCCAGCAGCCTTAGGACAGGGCTGTCGAACACTGAAGCTTTCTTT
CDR3aa: CASSLRTGLSNTEAFF

d_gene: TRBD1
j_gene: TRBJ2-4
v_gene: TRBV19
abundance: .
CDR3nt: TGTGCCAGTAGTCCGCAGACAGGGGCCCTAAACATTCAGTACTTC
CDR3aa: CASSPQTGALNIQYF

d_gene: .
j_gene: TRBJ1-2
v_gene: TRBV7-8
abundance: .
CDR3nt: TGTGCCAGCAGCAACCGCACCCATGGGCCGTATGGCTACACCTTC
CDR3aa: CASSNRTHGPYGYTF

d_gene: TRBD1
j_gene: TRBJ1-2
v_gene: TRBV29-1
abundance: .
CDR3nt: TGCAGCGCCAGGGACAGTTTTAACTATGGCTACACCTTC
CDR3aa: CSARDSFNYGYTF

d_gene: TRBD1
j_gene: TRBJ1-2
v_gene: TRBV14
abundance: many
CDR3nt: TGTGCCAGCAGCCAAGTTCGACAGGGGGCGAGGGGCTACACCTTC
CDR3aa: CASSQVRQGARGYTF

d_gene: .
j_gene: TRBJ2-5
v_gene: TRBV2
abundance: .
CDR3nt: TGTGCCAGCAGTGAACCGGGACAAAGACAAGAGACCCAGTACTTC
CDR3aa: CASSEPGQRQETQYF

d_gene: TRBD2
j_gene: TRBJ2-7
v_gene: TRBV27
abundance: .
CDR3nt: TGTGCCAGCAGTTTATCCGCGGGAGGGTTCTCCTACGAGCAGTACTTC
CDR3aa: CASSLSAGGFSYEQYF

d_gene: .
j_gene: TRBJ2-3
v_gene: TRBV24-1
abundance: .
CDR3nt: TGTGCCACCAGGGACACCCACACAGATACGCAGTATTTT
CDR3aa: CATRDTHTDTQYF

d_gene: .
j_gene: TRBJ2-7
v_gene: TRBV5-6
abundance: .
CDR3nt: TGTGCCAGCAGCCCCACCCTGGGGAGTAGAGAGCAGTACTTC
CDR3aa: CASSPTLGSREQYF

d_gene: .
j_gene: TRBJ1-5
v_gene: TRBV19
abundance: few
CDR3nt: TGTGCCAGTAGTATCAGAGGGCAGATTAGCAATCAGCCCCAGCATTTT
CDR3aa: CASSIRGQISNQPQHF

d_gene: .
j_gene: TRBJ1-6
v_gene: TRBV4-1
abundance: few
CDR3nt: TGCGCCAGCAGCCAAGATCAATTCCCAAGCTCACCCCTCCACTTT
CDR3aa: CASSQDQFPSSPLHF

d_gene: TRBD1
j_gene: TRBJ1-1
v_gene: TRBV7-9
abundance: .
CDR3nt: TGTGCCAGCAGCGCGACAGGGAGCACTGAAGCTTTCTTT
CDR3aa: CASSATGSTEAFF

d_gene: TRBD1
j_gene: TRBJ1-2
v_gene: TRBV9
abundance: .
CDR3nt: TGTGCCAGCAGCGTAGCTACCGACAGGGCGGGCTATGGCTACACCTTC
CDR3aa: CASSVATDRAGYGYTF

d_gene: .
j_gene: TRBJ2-3
v_gene: TRBV4-2
abundance: .
CDR3nt: TGTGCCAGCAGCCTAGCGCCGGGTACGACAGATACGCAGTATTTT
CDR3aa: CASSLAPGTTDTQYF

d_gene: .
j_gene: TRBJ2-7
v_gene: TRBV19
abundance: .
CDR3nt: TGTGCCAGTAGTCGATTTACAGGTTCCGCCTACGAGCAGTACTTC
CDR3aa: CASSRFTGSAYEQYF

d_gene: .
j_gene: TRBJ2-3
v_gene: TRBV2
abundance: .
CDR3nt: TGTGCCAGCAGTGGCTATAGCATGAGGCCAGATACGCAGTATTTT
CDR3aa: CASSGYSMRPDTQYF

d_gene: TRBD1
j_gene: TRBJ1-4
v_gene: TRBV5-4
abundance: .
CDR3nt: TGTGCCAGCAGCTTATGGACAGGGATTGATGCAACTAATGAAAAACTGTTTTTT
CDR3aa: CASSLWTGIDATNEKLFF

d_gene: .
j_gene: TRBJ1-5
v_gene: TRBV7-8
abundance: .
CDR3nt: TGTGCCAGCAGACTTGACACTTATAGCAATCAGCCCCAGCATTTT
CDR3aa: CASRLDTYSNQPQHF

d_gene: .
j_gene: TRBJ2-2
v_gene: TRBV18
abundance: .
CDR3nt: TGTGCCAGCTCAGCGGGGGCCACCGGGGAGCTGTTTTTT
CDR3aa: CASSAGATGELFF

d_gene: .
j_gene: TRBJ2-3
v_gene: TRBV27
abundance: .
CDR3nt: TGTGCCAGCAGTTTAGGGGGGGCCAGCACAGATACGCAGTATTTT
CDR3aa: CASSLGGASTDTQYF

d_gene: .
j_gene: TRBJ1-2
v_gene: TRBV28
abundance: .
CDR3nt: TGTGCCATCGGAGCTCGGGGGGCTAACTATGGCTACACCTTC
CDR3aa: CAIGARGANYGYTF

d_gene: .
j_gene: TRBJ2-3
v_gene: TRBV7-3
abundance: .
CDR3nt: TGTGCCAGCAGCTTGAGCGTTAGCACAGATACGCAGTATTTT
CDR3aa: CASSLSVSTDTQYF

d_gene: .
j_gene: TRBJ1-1
v_gene: TRBV5-6
abundance: .
CDR3nt: TGTGCCAGCAGCTTGGGGAACAGGGAGATTACTGAAGCTTTCTTT
CDR3aa: CASSLGNREITEAFF

d_gene: .
j_gene: TRBJ1-2
v_gene: TRBV28
abundance: .
CDR3nt: TGTGCCAGCAGTCCTCCCTTGGGCGGGTTATATGGCTACACCTTC
CDR3aa: CASSPPLGGLYGYTF

d_gene: .
j_gene: TRBJ2-7
v_gene: TRBV28
abundance: once
CDR3nt: TGTGCCAGCAGTTTAAGACTGACTAAACCTTCCTACGAGCAGTACTTC
CDR3aa: CASSLRLTKPSYEQYF